One and the same sample provided the 23 T cell receptor beta chains below, sequenced in a study of blood T cell repertoires in COVID-19. Only in-frame clones appear in the TCRdb table, and some are missing; sequencing was by immunoSEQ multiplex PCR. The table includes some 87,000 clones, about 80% detected once. The specimen was peripheral blood. These receptors were obtained from a human donor in a cohort sampled during active COVID-19.

This clone came up many times. V gene TRBV5-1 combines with J gene TRBJ2-3, with 10 bases that match TRBD2. After removal of 3 bases from V and 1 base from J, the junction contained 5 bases not matched to a gene. CDR3 length: 16 amino acids. The germline gives CDR1 SGHRS, CDR2 YFSETQ. Here the CDR3 reads CASSSQGTSGTDTQYF. In DNA, the CDR3 is TGCGCCAGCAGCTCCCAAGGGACTAGCGGCACAGATACGCAGTATTTT.

This chain connects TRBV7-9 to TRBJ1-1; D remains unclear. This CDR3 region has 12 residues. The V end was cut by 5 bases, the J end by 1 base, with 5 bases between. Germline CDR1 reads SEHNR; CDR2 reads FQNEAQ (reference sequence). The CDR3 is CASSQANTEAFF. CDR3 sequence (DNA): TGTGCCAGCAGCCAGGCGAACACTGAAGCTTTCTTT. The whole variable domain, filled in from reference TRBV7-9 and TRBJ1-1, reads DTGVSQNPRHKITKRGQNVTFRCDPISEHNRLYWYRQTLGQGPEFLTYFQNEAQLEKSRLLSDRFSAERPKGSFSTLEIQRTEQGDSAMYLCASSQANTEAFFGQGTRLTVV.

This chain joins TRBV28 and TRBJ2-1; 11 positions match TRBD2. With 7 bases clipped from V and 4 bases from J, the junction kept 9 bases outside the gene matches. Germline CDR1 MDHEN, CDR2 SYDVKM. This CDR3 has 16 amino acids. The CDR3 bases are TGTGCCAGCAAATTAGCGGGAGGGCCCTCGTACAATGAGCAGTTCTTC. Its protein is CASKLAGGPSYNEQFF.

The gene calls are TRBV4-2 and TRBJ2-1; 8 positions agree with TRBD2. CDR3 length: 16 residues. V was pared by 2 bases and J by 5 bases, with 8 bases of the junction left unmatched. CDR1 and CDR2 from the germline V gene are LGHNA and YNFKEQ. Written as DNA, the CDR3 is TGTGCCAGCAGCCAACTCGAACTAGCGGATCACAATGAGCAGTTCTTC. This sequence encodes CASSQLELADHNEQFF.

This chain uses TRBV24-1 with TRBJ2-1, with a tentative D call TRBD2 (5 bases). V lost 0 bases to trimming and J lost 5 bases, with 16 bases between them. Germline V gene sequence: CDR1 KGHDR, CDR2 SFDVKD. This CDR3 region has 17 residues. CDR3 nucleotides: TGTGCCACCAGTGATTTGCAACGAGAGGGCCGGGACAATGAGCAGTTCTTC. Amino acid sequence: CATSDLQREGRDNEQFF.

This chain connects TRBV6-1 to TRBJ1-2; a possible D gene is TRBD1 (5 bases). Germline loops: CDR1 MNHNS, CDR2 SASEGT. V was cut by 3 bases and J by 7 bases, with 15 bases left in between. CDR3 length: 14 residues. The CDR3 sequence: CASSEGWQGGGYTF. The CDR3 DNA sequence: TGTGCCAGCAGTGAGGGATGGCAGGGAGGTGGCTACACCTTC.

The chain has TRBV9 and TRBJ2-3; TRBD2 matches 9 bases. Germline V gene lookup returns CDR1 SGDLS and CDR2 YYNGEE. The CDR3 is made up of 15 amino acids. With V trimmed by 5 bases and J by 6 bases, 10 bases remained unmatched. The CDR3 DNA follows: TGTGCCAGCAGTACCTTGAGCGGGGGGTTGGATACGCAGTATTTT. This translates into CASSTLSGGLDTQYF.

J is TRBJ1-1 and V is TRBV19; D call uncertain. The CDR3 length is 14 residues. V lost 3 bases and J lost 0, with 8 bases in between. CDR1 is LNHDA and CDR2 is SQIVND in the germline V gene (reference sequence). The CDR3 region is CASSMVAMNTEAFF. The CDR3 nucleotides are TGTGCCAGTAGTATGGTGGCCATGAACACTGAAGCTTTCTTT.

V gene TRBV4-2 combines with J gene TRBJ1-2; 9 nucleotides match TRBD1. Germline V gene data show CDR1 as LGHNA and CDR2 as YNFKEQ. This CDR3 comprises 15 residues. The ends lost 0 bases at V and 8 bases at J; junction bases unmatched: 7. DNA of the CDR3: TGTGCCAGCAGCCAAGAAGGGACAGGGTTTAGAGGCTACACCTTC. The encoded protein is CASSQEGTGFRGYTF.

This clone was seen just once. V and J are TRBV7-2 and TRBJ1-4, with a weak D call TRBD1 (6 bases). CDR1 and CDR2 from the germline V gene are SGHTA and FQGNSA. Trimming cost V 5 bases and J 4 bases, with 8 bases left between them. There are 13 residues in the CDR3. CDR3 DNA: TGTGCCAGCAGCAGGGACAATAATGAAAAACTGTTTTTT. Translating it yields CASSRDNNEKLFF.

CDR3 coding DNA: TGTGCCAGCAGCCCGGACAGGGGAATGTGGGAGCAGTACTTC. It translates to CASSPDRGMWEQYF. This chain links TRBV7-9 with TRBJ2-7, with 9 bases that match TRBD1. The CDR3 has 14 residues. Germline V gives CDR1 SEHNR, CDR2 FQNEAQ (reference sequence). Trimming removed 5 bases from V and 7 bases from J; junction bases left unmatched: 9.

The chain is built from TRBV6-2 or TRBV6-3 and TRBJ2-5; 8 bases agree with TRBD2. Germline CDR1 reads MNHEY; CDR2 reads SVGEGT. The CDR3 extends over 16 amino acids. V lost 0 bases and J lost 2; bases outside the gene matches: 5. The CDR3 bases are TGTGCCAGCAGTTACTCACAAACTAGCGGACAAGAGACCCAGTACTTC. This codes for CASSYSQTSGQETQYF.

V and J are TRBV12-3 or TRBV12-4 and TRBJ1-6; D is ambiguous. The V and J ends lost 2 bases and 7 bases respectively, with 6 bases between them. The CDR3 spans 13 residues. CDR3 residues: CASSLSPNSPLHF. In DNA form, the CDR3 reads TGTGCCAGCAGTTTATCCCCGAATTCACCCCTCCACTTT.

The chain uses TRBV5-1 and TRBJ2-7; the match to TRBD2 covers 7 bases. This CDR3 has 15 amino acids. Germline CDR1 reads SGHRS; CDR2 reads YFSETQ. Trimming at V came to 0 bases and at J to 4 bases, leaving 7 bases not matched to a gene. This CDR3 reads CASSLAIGTIYEQYF. The CDR3 bases are TGCGCCAGCAGCTTGGCCATCGGGACTATATACGAGCAGTACTTC.

V and J are TRBV10-3 and TRBJ2-2; maybe TRBD1 (6 bases). CDR3 length: 12 residues. Germline loops: CDR1 ENHRY, CDR2 SYGVKD. V dropped 3 bases and J dropped 8 bases, with 7 bases sitting between them. CDR3 amino acids: CAISDGQGELFF. In nucleotides, the CDR3 is TGTGCCATCAGTGACGGACAGGGGGAGCTGTTTTTT.

The chain carries TRBV27 and TRBJ2-2; tentatively, D is TRBD2 (6 bases). The V and J ends lost 0 bases and 3 bases respectively, with 14 bases between them. This CDR3 is built from 17 residues. Germline values: CDR1 MNHEY, CDR2 SMNVEV (reference sequence). CDR3 DNA sequence: TGTGCCAGCAGTTTATCGGAGATAGCGGCTGACACCGGGGAGCTGTTTTTT. Translation: CASSLSEIAADTGELFF.

This clone appeared a few times. The CDR3 DNA reads TGTGCCAGCAGCCCCCTCCTAGCGGGAAGTAACAATGAGCAGTTCTTC. It translates to CASSPLLAGSNNEQFF. The chain joins TRBV6-2 or TRBV6-3 to TRBJ2-1; 9 bases match TRBD2. V gave up 6 bases and J gave up 5 bases; unmatched junction bases: 11. This CDR3 spans 16 amino acids. Germline loops: CDR1 MNHEY, CDR2 SVGEGT.

This chain links TRBV28 with TRBJ2-5, with 7 bases aligning to TRBD1. V was clipped by 5 bases and J by 5 bases; unmatched bases: 14. The germline V gene encodes CDR1 MDHEN and CDR2 SYDVKM. This CDR3 is built from 16 residues. CDR3 in DNA: TGTGCCAGCAGTCCGTATCCTAGGGGGCCCGGGGAGACCCAGTACTTC. Its protein product is CASSPYPRGPGETQYF.

The chain joins TRBV9 to TRBJ1-4, with TRBD1 matching over 8 bases. CDR1 and CDR2 from the germline V gene are SGDLS and YYNGEE. The CDR3 has 15 residues. The V gene end was trimmed by 4 bases and the J gene end by 8 bases; junction bases not matched to a gene: 10. The CDR3 spells CASSTRTGLGEKLFF. The CDR3 bases are TGTGCCAGCAGCACCCGGACAGGGTTGGGCGAAAAACTGTTTTTT.

V gene TRBV27 combines with J gene TRBJ2-5, with 8 bases matching TRBD2. CDR3 length: 14 residues. J lost 5 bases, V lost 0 bases, and 2 bases had no gene match. Germline V gene lookup returns CDR1 MNHEY and CDR2 SMNVEV (reference sequence). CDR3 region: CASSLSTGGETQYF. In DNA, the CDR3 is TGTGCCAGCAGTTTATCGACGGGAGGGGAGACCCAGTACTTC.

The rearrangement joins TRBV6-6 to TRBJ2-2, with D maybe TRBD1 (5 bases). The germline gives CDR1 MNHNY, CDR2 SVGAGI (reference sequence). This CDR3 comprises 15 residues. V was pared by 11 bases and J by 2 bases, with 18 bases between. CDR3 coding DNA: TGTGCCGGCTATCACCAGGGATTAAACACCGGGGAGCTGTTTTTT. It codes for CAGYHQGLNTGELFF.

The chain carries TRBV15 and TRBJ2-4, with TRBD1 as a possible D gene (6 bases). This CDR3 is 16 amino acids long. The V gene's germline CDR1 is LNHNV and CDR2 YYDKDF (reference sequence). Trimming removed 3 bases at V and 0 bases at J, with 12 bases between. CDR3 loop: CATSRPTGIAKNIQYF. CDR3 nucleotide sequence: TGTGCCACCAGCAGGCCTACAGGGATAGCCAAAAACATTCAGTACTTC. The full variable domain, with the rest looked up from reference TRBV15 and TRBJ2-4, is DAMVIQNPRYQVTQFGKPVTLSCSQTLNHNVMYWYQQKSSQAPKLLFHYYDKDFNNEADTPDNFQSRRPNTSFCFLDIRSPGLGDTAMYLCATSRPTGIAKNIQYFGAGTRLSVL.

The chain is built from TRBV29-1 and TRBJ2-1, with 9 positions matching TRBD2. This CDR3 is built from 16 residues. V lost 6 bases and J lost 6; bases outside the gene matches: 15. The V gene's germline CDR1 is SQVTM and CDR2 ANQGSEA. The CDR3 DNA is TGCAGCGTCCGCACCTTGGCGGGAGGGCCCTCCAATGAGCAGTTCTTC. This encodes CSVRTLAGGPSNEQFF.